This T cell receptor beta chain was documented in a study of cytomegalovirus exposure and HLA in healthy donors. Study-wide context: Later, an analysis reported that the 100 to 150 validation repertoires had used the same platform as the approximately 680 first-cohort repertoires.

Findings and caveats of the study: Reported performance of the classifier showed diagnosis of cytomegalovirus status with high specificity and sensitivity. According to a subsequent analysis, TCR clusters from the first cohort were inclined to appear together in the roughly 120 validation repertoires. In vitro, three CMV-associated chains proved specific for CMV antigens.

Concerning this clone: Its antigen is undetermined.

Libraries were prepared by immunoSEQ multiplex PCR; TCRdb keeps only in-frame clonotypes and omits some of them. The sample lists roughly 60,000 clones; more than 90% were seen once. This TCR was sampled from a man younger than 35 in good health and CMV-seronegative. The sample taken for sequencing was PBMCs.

CDR3 bases: TGTGCCATCAGTGAGTCCCCGGACAGGGGGCCGGAGACCCAGTACTTC. As protein: CAISESPDRGPETQYF. The gene calls are TRBV10-3 and TRBJ2-5; 11 bases line up with TRBD1. CDR3 length equals 16 residues. Germline V gives CDR1 ENHRY, CDR2 SYGVKD. Trimming at V came to 0 bases and at J to 5 bases, leaving 5 bases not matched to a gene.